This record covers a single T cell receptor (beta chain). Trimming cost V 0 bases and J 3 bases, with 15 bases left between them. Germline CDR1 is LGHNA and CDR2 is YSLEER. The CDR3 consists of 17 residues. Methods used by the authors: Estimated nucleated cell counts came from reference gene primer amplification. Sequenced by immunoSEQ multiplex PCR; TCRdb stores in-frame clones only, minus some. V, J and clone size were drawn from that table, and D and trimming were deduced from the DNA. The table lists over 130,000 clones, roughly 87% of them singletons. The data belong to a study of blood T cell repertoires in COVID-19. Study-wide context: Acute and convalescent COVID-19 samples came from the United States, Italy and Spain. In each case, the material was cDNA or gDNA derived from T cells, B-cell-depleted T cells, or PBMCs.

The V and J genes are TRBV4-3 and TRBJ1-3, with D maybe TRBD1 (6 bases). Material for sequencing was peripheral blood. The sequence was collected from a woman between 55 and 75 years old with active or convalescent COVID-19. This chain's CDR3 is CASSQEMGHDIGNTIYF. The CDR3, as DNA: TGCGCCAGCAGCCAAGAAATGGGACACGATATTGGAAACACCATATATTTT.